This T cell receptor beta chain was recovered during a study of cytomegalovirus exposure and HLA in healthy donors. The PCR ran on 60 Vbeta and 13 Jbeta primers. The method was immunoSEQ multiplex PCR; TCRdb's version includes in-frame clones alone and lacks a portion of them. This sample has about 110,000 clones, with roughly 78% found just once. Input material: PBMCs. This sequence originates from a woman aged 40 to 49 in good health and CMV-seronegative.

The CDR3 loop is CASSDNGQIYEQYF. The CDR3 coding sequence is TGTGCCAGCAGTGATAACGGACAAATCTACGAGCAGTACTTC. The V and J genes are TRBV6-6 and TRBJ2-5, with D possibly matching TRBD1 (5 bases). TRBJ2-7 matches the DNA end more closely, so the J call is doubtful. The CDR3 runs 14 residues. Germline loops: CDR1 MNHNY, CDR2 SVGAGI (reference sequence).